These 8 T cell receptor beta chains were all obtained from the same sample, sequenced in a study of CD8+ T cells in alopecia areata. Described treatment: oral pan-JAK inhibitor, 5-10 mg twice daily. Extracted from the samples, RNA was reverse transcribed into cDNA to serve as the sequencing template. Here immunoSEQ multiplex PCR was the method, and the copy in TCRdb shows in-frame clones only, minus some. The repertoire holds about 180,000 clones, with approximately 49% as singletons. Sequencing was performed on CD8+ T cells sorted from blood, taken at week 52, from a patient treated with tofacitinib. All receptors derive from a human donor with alopecia areata.

The genes are TRBV6-5 and TRBJ2-2, with D unresolved. The CDR3 sequence is 13 residues long. Germline lookup yields CDR1 MNHEY and CDR2 SVGAGI. Trimming pared 10 bases from V and 0 bases from J, leaving 9 bases between. The chain's CDR3 is CATTKANTGELFF. DNA for the CDR3: TGTGCCACAACTAAGGCGAACACCGGGGAGCTGTTTTTT.

This chain connects TRBV6-5 to TRBJ2-7, with D tentatively TRBD2 (5 bases). The CDR3 covers 14 residues. Per germline, CDR1 MNHEY and CDR2 SVGAGI. Trimming shortened V by 2 bases and J by 2 bases, and 10 bases separated the two germline ends. The CDR3 DNA is TGTGCCAGCAGTTACCTGGCGGAGGCCTACGAGCAGTACTTC. Translating gives CASSYLAEAYEQYF.

V usage is TRBV7-9 and J usage is TRBJ2-1; 7 nucleotides agree with TRBD1. Per germline, CDR1 SEHNR and CDR2 FQNEAQ (reference sequence). This CDR3 has 14 residues. Trimming removed 1 base from V and 9 bases from J; junction bases left unmatched: 6. CDR3 nucleotide sequence: TGTGCCAGCAGCTTAGAAGGGGGCTTAGGTGAGCAGTTCTTC. It encodes CASSLEGGLGEQFF.

This chain's CDR3 is CSVEDLGGSGYTF. The CDR3 DNA is TGCAGCGTTGAAGATCTAGGGGGCAGTGGCTACACCTTC. This chain uses TRBV29-1 with TRBJ1-2, with 7 bases fitting TRBD1. The CDR3 contains 13 residues. Per germline, CDR1 SQVTM and CDR2 ANQGSEA. V dropped 0 bases and J dropped 7; count of bases not matched to a gene: 5.

This chain links TRBV10-3 with TRBJ1-6, with D unresolved. The CDR3 loop spans 13 amino acids. The V end was cut by 3 bases, the J end by 10 bases, with 10 bases between. Germline CDR1 reads ENHRY; CDR2 reads SYGVKD. DNA of the CDR3: TGTGCCATCAGTGATTGGGGTAACTCACCCCTCCACTTT. Protein: CAISDWGNSPLHF.

The chain joins TRBV27 to TRBJ1-5, with unresolved D. Trimming pared 5 bases from V and 7 bases from J, leaving 12 bases between. Germline loops: CDR1 MNHEY, CDR2 SMNVEV (reference sequence). CDR3 length: 13 amino acids. The CDR3 DNA reads as TGTGCCAGCAGTCTCGGACGCCGGCAGCCCCAGCATTTT. It encodes CASSLGRRQPQHF.

V gene TRBV7-2 combines with J gene TRBJ2-1, with TRBD2 matching over 10 bases. V shed 0 bases, J shed 5 bases, and the junction held 16 bases outside the gene matches. The CDR3 length is 20 residues. Germline V gives CDR1 SGHTA, CDR2 FQGNSA. This CDR3 is CASSLALAGATLGVDNEQFF. CDR3 nucleotide sequence: TGTGCCAGCAGCTTAGCCCTAGCGGGGGCAACCCTAGGAGTAGACAATGAGCAGTTCTTC.

This clone was detected only a few times. The V gene is TRBV29-1, the J gene TRBJ2-7; TRBD1 matches at 10 bases. The CDR3 has 16 amino acids. The germline V gene encodes CDR1 SQVTM and CDR2 ANQGSEA. V lost 1 base and J lost 3; bases outside the gene matches: 9. CDR3 coding DNA: TGCAGCGTTGAAGGGGGGACAGGGGCCCCCATCTACGAGCAGTACTTC. It encodes CSVEGGTGAPIYEQYF.